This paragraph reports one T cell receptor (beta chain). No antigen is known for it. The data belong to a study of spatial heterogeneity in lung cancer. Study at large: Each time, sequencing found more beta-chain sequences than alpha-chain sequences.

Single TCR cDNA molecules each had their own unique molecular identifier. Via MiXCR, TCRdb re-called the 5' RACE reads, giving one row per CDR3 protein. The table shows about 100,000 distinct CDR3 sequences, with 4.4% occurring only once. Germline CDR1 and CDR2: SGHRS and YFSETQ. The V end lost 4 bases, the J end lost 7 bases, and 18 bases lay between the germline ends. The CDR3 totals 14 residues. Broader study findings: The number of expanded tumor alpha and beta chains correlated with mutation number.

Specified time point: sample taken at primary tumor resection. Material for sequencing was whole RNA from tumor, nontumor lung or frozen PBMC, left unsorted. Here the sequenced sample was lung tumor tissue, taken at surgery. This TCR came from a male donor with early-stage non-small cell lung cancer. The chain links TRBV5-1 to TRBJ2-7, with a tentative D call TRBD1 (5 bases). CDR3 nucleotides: TGCGCCAGCAGCGCCTCCGACAGTGTGTGGGAGCAGTACTTC. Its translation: CASSASDSVWEQYF. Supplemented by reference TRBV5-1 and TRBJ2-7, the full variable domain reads KAGVTQTPRYLIKTRGQQVTLSCSPISGHRSVSWYQQTPGQGLQFLFEYFSETQRNKGNFPGRFSGRQFSNSRSEMNVSTLELGDSALYLCASSASDSVWEQYFGPGTRLTVT.